This TCR beta chain was profiled in a study of T cells in Graves' hyperthyroidism and ophthalmopathy. RNA transcripts provided the source from which TCR beta CDR3 regions were amplified. During a first-round RT-PCR of the TCR CDR3, the HTBI primer set was used. TCRdb re-called the multiplex PCR reads with MiXCR, one entry per CDR3 protein. The sample has some 500,000 distinct CDR3 sequences, 13% to 15% seen once. This clonotype has a count of ten or more. Germline V CDR1 and CDR2: MNHEY, SMNVEV (reference sequence). The CDR3 runs to 12 residues. Trimming took off 5 bases at V and 4 bases at J, with 6 bases between the two ends.

Material: blood. The chain couples TRBV27 to TRBJ2-1; D is uncertain. The sequence was collected from a young woman with Graves' hyperthyroidism. The CDR3 is CASSAAYNEQFF. CDR3 bases: TGTGCCAGCAGTGCAGCATACAATGAGCAGTTCTTC.